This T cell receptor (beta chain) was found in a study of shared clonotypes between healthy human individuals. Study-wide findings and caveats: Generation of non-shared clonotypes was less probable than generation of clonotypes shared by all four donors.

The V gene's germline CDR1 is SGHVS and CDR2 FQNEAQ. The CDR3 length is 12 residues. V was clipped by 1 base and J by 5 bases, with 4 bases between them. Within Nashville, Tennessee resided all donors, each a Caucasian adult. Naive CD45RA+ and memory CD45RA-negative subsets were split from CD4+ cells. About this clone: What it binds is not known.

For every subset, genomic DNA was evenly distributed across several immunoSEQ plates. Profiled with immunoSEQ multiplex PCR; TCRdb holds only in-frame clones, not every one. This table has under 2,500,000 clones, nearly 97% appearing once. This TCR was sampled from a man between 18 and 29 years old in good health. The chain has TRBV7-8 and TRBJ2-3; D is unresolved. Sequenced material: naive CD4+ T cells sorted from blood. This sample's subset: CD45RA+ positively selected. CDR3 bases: TGTGCCAGCAGCTTAGGGGAAGATACGCAGTATTTT. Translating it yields CASSLGEDTQYF.